These T cell receptor beta chains were read from a single sample in a study of technical replicates of blood from a few donors. TCRdb keeps only in-frame clones here, not all; method: immunoSEQ multiplex PCR. This sample has about 82,000 clones, with roughly 95% found just once. The sample was T cells isolated from PBMCs. The receptors stem from a human donor in good health. CDR3s include the opening cysteine and the closing phenylalanine or tryptophan. Each record gives: V gene, D gene, J gene, clone size, CDR3 DNA, CDR3 protein. The D gene is left open where the match is weak. The size entry is marked missing in some rows and otherwise reads once, few, many or a size class.

>TRBV28|-|TRBJ2-1|once
TGTGCCAGCAGTTTACCTTTTCTCCGCTTCAATTCCCTGTCTAATTCCAATGAGCAGTTCTTC
CASSLPFLRFNSLSNSNEQFF
>TRBV5-1|TRBD2|TRBJ2-7|-
TGCGCCAGCAGGCCCGGGGGGGGCTCCGAGCAGTACTTC
CASRPGGGSEQYF
>TRBV28|TRBD2|TRBJ2-5|-
TGTGCCAGCAGTCCCGGACTAGGCCAAGAGACCCAGTACTTC
CASSPGLGQETQYF
>TRBV11-2|TRBD1|TRBJ1-1|once
TGTGCCAGCAGCTTAAAAGGGACAGGGGATTCTGAAGCTTTCTTT
CASSLKGTGDSEAFF
>TRBV29-1|TRBD1|TRBJ1-5|-
TGCAGCGTAGTGACAGGGGGCTTTGAACAGCCCCAGCATTTT
CSVVTGGFEQPQHF
>TRBV10-3|TRBD2|TRBJ2-7|-
TGTGCCATCAATCCAGCGGGAGAAGTGTACGAGCAGTACTTC
CAINPAGEVYEQYF
>TRBV11-3|TRBD2|TRBJ2-3|-
TGTGCCAGCAGCTCTATAGCGGGAGAGGTGGATACGCAGTATTTT
CASSSIAGEVDTQYF
>TRBV6-5|TRBD1|TRBJ2-7|-
TGTGCCAGCAGTTGGGACAGGGGGTCCTACGAGCAGTACTTC
CASSWDRGSYEQYF
>TRBV7-3|-|TRBJ1-2|-
TGTGCCAGCAGCTTACAGGGAGGAGCATCATATGGCTACACCTTC
CASSLQGGASYGYTF
>TRBV19|TRBD2|TRBJ2-7|-
TGTGCCAGTAGTATTGTAGCGGGAAATCTCATTCCTTACGAGCAGTACTTC
CASSIVAGNLIPYEQYF